A selection of T cell receptor beta chains follows, all from one sample in a study of T cell responses to AZD1222 COVID-19 vaccine. Measured with immunoSEQ multiplex PCR; TCRdb has only the in-frame clones, and not every one. The sample includes 110,000 to 150,000 clones, more than 80% of them seen just once. The sample here was peripheral blood, taken on day 0 of AZD1222 vaccination. The source of these receptors is an adult in good health. Each CDR3 is given with its conserved first and last residue. Fields, in order: J gene, clone size, D gene, V gene, CDR3 length, CDR3 DNA, CDR3 protein. D genes are given only for firm matches. Expanded clones are given a class, and other clones once, few, many or no size at all.

>TRBJ1-2|.|TRBD1|TRBV5-8|20
TGTGCCAGCCGCTCGGGGAGTAGGGGGCGACGGGGGCGTAGAGACTATGGCTACACCTTC
CASRSGSRGRRGRRDYGYTF
>TRBJ2-7|.|.|TRBV30|16
TGTGCCTGGAGTACCGATCAGGGGTCAAGCTCCTACGAGCAGTACTTC
CAWSTDQGSSSYEQYF
>TRBJ2-2|.|TRBD2|TRBV28|19
TGTGCCAGCAGTTTTCACATTCCGGGACTAGCGGGAGATGACGGGGAGCTGTTTTTT
CASSFHIPGLAGDDGELFF
>TRBJ2-1|.|.|TRBV11-3|13
TGTGCCAGCAGCGTTGGGACCGACAATGAGCAGTTCTTC
CASSVGTDNEQFF
>TRBJ1-2|.|TRBD1|TRBV5-4|13
TGTGCCAGCAGATCCGACAGGGGAGGAGGCTACACCTTC
CASRSDRGGGYTF
>TRBJ1-6|.|TRBD1|TRBV9|15
TGTGCCAGCAGCCCTACGGGACAGACTAATTCACCCCTCCACTTT
CASSPTGQTNSPLHF
>TRBJ2-1|few|TRBD2|TRBV7-2|16
TGTGCCAGCAGCTTAGGTAGCGGGGCTTCCTACAATGAGCAGTTCTTC
CASSLGSGASYNEQFF
>TRBJ2-5|.|TRBD1|TRBV12-3/TRBV12-4|13
TGTGCCAGCAGTTTCCCAGGGGGCGAGACCCAGTACTTC
CASSFPGGETQYF
>TRBJ2-1|.|.|TRBV19|15
TGTGCCAGTAGTGACAGTCCAAGCTCCTACAATGAGCAGTTCTTC
CASSDSPSSYNEQFF
>TRBJ1-4|.|TRBD1|TRBV19|15
TGTGCCAGTAGCCGAGACAGGGTTGATAATGAAAAACTGTTTTTT
CASSRDRVDNEKLFF
>TRBJ2-3|.|.|TRBV6-5|15
TGTGCCAGCAGTTACTCGGACAAATTCACAGATACGCAGTATTTT
CASSYSDKFTDTQYF
>TRBJ1-2|.|TRBD1|TRBV5-1|15
TGCGCCAGTGCCACCGGGACAGGGGGTGGCTATGGCTACACCTTC
CASATGTGGGYGYTF
>TRBJ2-2|.|.|TRBV4-1|15
TGCGCCAGCAGCCAACCGTATGGAAGCGCCGGGGAGCTGTTTTTT
CASSQPYGSAGELFF
>TRBJ1-2|.|.|TRBV7-2|15
TGTGCCAGCAGCTTAGTGGGGGGGCAGGGCAATGGCTACACCTTC
CASSLVGGQGNGYTF
>TRBJ2-1|.|TRBD1|TRBV19|16
TGTGCCAGTAGTCCACCGTCCGGGACAGGGGCGAATGAGCAGTTCTTC
CASSPPSGTGANEQFF
>TRBJ1-2|.|.|TRBV12-3/TRBV12-4|13
TGTGCCAGCAGTCAACAGAGTAACTATGGCTACACCTTC
CASSQQSNYGYTF
>TRBJ1-2|.|TRBD1|TRBV5-4|14
TGTGCCAGCAGCTCAAGACAGGGGGTCTATGGCTACACCTTC
CASSSRQGVYGYTF
>TRBJ1-2|.|.|TRBV5-6|13
TGTGCCAGCAGCCCCCTGCAGTACTATGGCTACACCTTC
CASSPLQYYGYTF
>TRBJ1-3|.|.|TRBV6-5|13
TGTGCCACGCCCCGGGACGGAGGAAACACCATATATTTT
CATPRDGGNTIYF
>TRBJ1-5|few|TRBD1|TRBV6-5|12
TGTGCCAGCGGACAGGATGTTCAGCCCCAGCATTTT
CASGQDVQPQHF
>TRBJ2-2|.|.|TRBV9|17
TGTGCCAGCAGCGTAGCGAGGGGAACTCCATACACCGGGGAGCTGTTTTTT
CASSVARGTPYTGELFF
>TRBJ1-1|.|TRBD1|TRBV7-9|14
TGTGCCAGCAGCTTGGACAGGGGGCACACTGAAGCTTTCTTT
CASSLDRGHTEAFF
>TRBJ1-1|few|.|TRBV5-6|14
TGTGCCAGCAGCTTAAGGGGGTTTAACACTGAAGCTTTCTTT
CASSLRGFNTEAFF
>TRBJ2-2|.|TRBD2|TRBV2|18
TGTGCCAGCAGTGGTATGAGACTAGCGGGAGGGAGTACCGGGGAGCTGTTTTTT
CASSGMRLAGGSTGELFF
>TRBJ1-2|.|.|TRBV14|14
TGTGCCAGCAGCCAAGCAGGGGCAACCTATGGCTACACCTTC
CASSQAGATYGYTF
>TRBJ2-1|few|TRBD2|TRBV6-1|15
TGTGCCAGCAGTGAAGGTGATAGCGGGAGCGATGAGCAGTTCTTC
CASSEGDSGSDEQFF